These T cell receptor beta chains were read from a single sample in a study of a mutant IDH1 vaccine in newly diagnosed glioma. These receptors have no known antigen. Repertoires were generated with immunoSEQ multiplex PCR, while TCRdb's copy carries only in-frame clones and drops some. The table has tens of thousands of clones, roughly four fifths seen once. The sample was PBMCs, taken from a glioma patient whose treatment included an IDH1 peptide vaccine. The receptors derive from a man between 40 and 49 years old with glioma. Both conserved end residues are part of each CDR3. Size is omitted from some rows. Given values are once, few, many or a class for expanded clones.

TRBJ1-1 | TRBV9 | NA | CASSVGDRAVTEAFF
TRBJ2-3 | TRBV5-6 | NA | CASSLEGVNTQYF
TRBJ2-7 | TRBV28 | once | CASSFRGTGGYEQYF
TRBJ2-7 | TRBV19 | NA | CASSMTADGDEQYF
TRBJ2-5 | TRBV18 | few | CASSPVAGRPETQYF
TRBJ2-1 | TRBV5-4 | few | CASSLRDHNEQFF
TRBJ2-6 | TRBV27 | NA | CASSTHLWANVLTF
TRBJ2-7 | TRBV11-2 | NA | CASSIDRYSYEQYF
TRBJ2-3 | TRBV7-2 | NA | CASSSPPAGGGDTQYF
TRBJ1-1 | TRBV5-6 | many | CASSPLQGVGTEAFF
TRBJ1-3 | TRBV18 | NA | CASSATGTGNTIYF
TRBJ2-1 | TRBV7-2 | NA | CATTPSGGSYNEQFF
TRBJ2-7 | TRBV29-1 | NA | CSVSPGGSSYEQYF
TRBJ1-4 | TRBV7-6 | NA | CASSLGPEKLFF
TRBJ2-6 | TRBV5-1 | NA | CASSLGTGANVLTF
TRBJ2-7 | TRBV29-1 | NA | CSVPNRDRGPGEQYF
TRBJ2-2 | TRBV5-1 | medium-sized | CASSFGQGAYGELFF
TRBJ1-1 | TRBV19 | NA | CASNEGRVNTEAFF
TRBJ2-1 | TRBV7-3 | NA | CASSLTGAIYNEQFF
TRBJ2-3 | TRBV4-2 | NA | CASSLGPRSTDTQYF
TRBJ2-2 | TRBV10-1 | NA | CASRRDGGTGELFF
TRBJ2-5 | TRBV27 | NA | CASSSWLQGAGETQYF
TRBJ2-1 | TRBV21-1 | NA | CASSRSGTGDNEQFF
TRBJ1-2 | TRBV27 | NA | CASSPGTAGYTF
TRBJ1-2 | TRBV18 | NA | CASSPVDRTRYTF
TRBJ1-2 | TRBV11-2 | few | CASSFRQGRGYTF
TRBJ2-3 | TRBV15 | NA | CATSRDSRGAGDTQYF
TRBJ1-6 | TRBV2 | NA | CASTDRGGSPLHF
TRBJ1-5 | TRBV19 | NA | CASSIGGYQPQHF
TRBJ2-5 | TRBV10-3 | once | CAIRDREETQYF
TRBJ2-1 | TRBV7-3 | NA | CASSSGVLDNEQFF
TRBJ2-7 | TRBV6-1 | NA | CASSFRATYEQYF
TRBJ2-7 | TRBV2 | NA | CASTLGYEQYF
TRBJ2-2 | TRBV20-1 | once | CSATRGGELFF
TRBJ1-3 | TRBV4-3 | NA | CASSQGSAGSNTIYF
TRBJ2-5 | TRBV30 | NA | CAWSGHRGGETQYF
TRBJ1-1 | TRBV10-3 | NA | CAISEEGSTEAFF
TRBJ2-3 | TRBV7-9 | NA | CASSDPGTDTQYF
TRBJ2-1 | TRBV5-4 | NA | CASSLGGQGGNEQFF
TRBJ2-7 | TRBV30 | NA | CAWGDRGYEQYF
TRBJ1-2 | TRBV20-1 | NA | CSAVGVGYTF
TRBJ2-3 | TRBV18 | NA | CASSPGVAGGPDTQYF
TRBJ2-3 | TRBV7-2 | NA | CASSPRGERGQPSTDTQYF
TRBJ1-5 | TRBV4-1 | NA | CASSQDRRVNQPQHF
TRBJ1-1 | TRBV30 | few | CAWSGDSLFTEAFF
TRBJ2-1 | TRBV7-7 | once | CASSLNQGNEQFF
TRBJ2-7 | TRBV5-1 | NA | CASSVQGDFYEQYF
TRBJ1-2 | TRBV4-1 | NA | CASSQDPTGGVTTNYGYTF
TRBJ2-7 | TRBV5-6 | once | CASSLAGVRNSYEQYF
TRBJ2-5 | TRBV19 | once | CASKEEGRETQYF
TRBJ1-3 | TRBV5-1 | NA | CASSQQGAGNTIYF
TRBJ1-2 | TRBV7-2 | NA | CASSSSRTGVGYTF
TRBJ1-5 | TRBV15 | once | CATSRELGQPQHF
TRBJ1-2 | TRBV6-5 | NA | CASSYLTGTGYGYTF
TRBJ2-7 | TRBV5-6 | NA | CASSRQSYEQYF
TRBJ1-6 | TRBV27 | NA | CASSLSFNSPLHF
TRBJ2-3 | TRBV10-2 | once | CASSQGARGKTDTQYF
TRBJ2-3 | TRBV4-3 | NA | CASSQDYGRRDTQYF
TRBJ2-5 | TRBV9 | NA | CASSVDGMGETQYF
TRBJ2-3 | TRBV13 | NA | CASSVDVPTGDTQYF